These T cell receptor beta chains were read from a single sample in a study of T cell repertoires in cytomegalovirus infection. The antigens these receptors bind are not known. TCRdb processed the reads anew with MiXCR; each CDR3 protein has one entry. Among 340,000 or so distinct CDR3 sequences listed, around 25% were seen once. This sample comprised cultured PBMCs, obtained from culture after CMV antigen stimulation. All receptors derive from a human donor in good health (CMV status not recorded). Some clones in this sample may be carry-over from other donors' samples. The CDR3 runs from the conserved cysteine through the conserved F or W. D genes are given only for firm matches. A clone size is listed for some rows: how often the clone was seen (once, few, many), or a class if it is expanded.

clone_size,d_call,v_call,j_call,cdr3_nt,cdr3_aa
many,TRBD1,TRBV7-2,TRBJ1-5,TGTGCCAGCAGCCCGGGACAGGGGGCTTTAAGCAATCAGCCCCAGCATTTT,CASSPGQGALSNQPQHF
-,-,TRBV7-9,TRBJ2-1,TGTGCCAGCAGCTCCGGGACTCCGTTCTACAATGAGCAGTTCTTC,CASSSGTPFYNEQFF
many,-,TRBV7-9,TRBJ1-4,TGTGCCAGCAGCTTAGTCGGGGCCGGGCAGGGTGAAAAACTGTTTTTT,CASSLVGAGQGEKLFF
few,TRBD2,TRBV20-1,TRBJ2-7,TGCAGTGCTAGACGACTAGCGGGTGCTAGCGAGCAGTACTTC,CSARRLAGASEQYF
-,-,TRBV19,TRBJ2-5,TGTGCCAGTAGTATAGGGTTTGGGACAACACAAGAGACCCAGTACTTC,CASSIGFGTTQETQYF
-,-,TRBV2,TRBJ2-6,TGTGCCAGCAGTGAAGAGTCTGGTGGGGCCAACGTCCTGACTTTC,CASSEESGGANVLTF
-,-,TRBV20-1,TRBJ2-3,TGCAGTGCTAGAGAAACAGATACGCAGTATTTT,CSARETDTQYF
-,TRBD2,TRBV6-1,TRBJ2-3,TGTGCCAGCAGTGAACGGAGCCCAGCGGGAGGGCTTGTGGTAGATACGCAGTATTTT,CASSERSPAGGLVVDTQYF
-,TRBD2,TRBV12-3/TRBV12-4,TRBJ2-1,TGTGCCAGCAGTTTAGCGATGGGGGGGTATGAGCAGTTCTTC,CASSLAMGGYEQFF
few,TRBD2,TRBV27,TRBJ2-1,TGTGCCAGCAGTTTATTAGCGGGAGAAAGGAATGAGCAGTTCTTC,CASSLLAGERNEQFF
few,-,TRBV27,TRBJ1-5,TGTGCCAGCAGTTTTAATAGTGGGATAAATCAGCCCCAGCATTTT,CASSFNSGINQPQHF
-,-,TRBV15,TRBJ1-1,TGTGCCACCAGCAGAAATAGTGGGTTCGGCACTGAAGCTTTCTTT,CATSRNSGFGTEAFF
-,-,TRBV12-3/TRBV12-4,TRBJ1-2,TGTGCCAGCAGTTTCGAGGAAGAGGGCTATGGCTACACCTTC,CASSFEEEGYGYTF
many,-,TRBV20-1,TRBJ1-5,TGCAGTGCTAGTAGCCATGGCCGTCCTGGGCCCCAGCATTTT,CSASSHGRPGPQHF
many,-,TRBV7-2,TRBJ2-3,TGTGCCAGCAGCTCGTCCAGGGAAACAGATACGCAGTATTTT,CASSSSRETDTQYF
-,-,TRBV12-3/TRBV12-4,TRBJ2-1,TGTGCCAGCAGTCTGCGGACCCAGTGGCTTGTGAATGAGCAGTTCTTC,CASSLRTQWLVNEQFF
few,-,TRBV29-1,TRBJ2-1,TGCAGCACCGGAGGTTACAATGAGCAGTTCTTC,CSTGGYNEQFF
-,-,TRBV7-2,TRBJ2-3,TGTGCCAACAGCCGCCTGGGTACAGATACGCAGTATTTT,CANSRLGTDTQYF
many,TRBD1,TRBV7-8,TRBJ2-3,TGTGCCAGCAGCTTGACGCCAGGGGGCTCGCCAGATACGCAGTATTTT,CASSLTPGGSPDTQYF
-,-,TRBV11-2,TRBJ2-7,TGTGCCAGCAGCCCGCGTAGGCTTTCCTTCTCCTACGAGCAGTACTTC,CASSPRRLSFSYEQYF
few,-,TRBV29-1,TRBJ1-4,TGCAGCGCTCTCCGGGACCCTAATGAAAAACTGTTTTTT,CSALRDPNEKLFF
few,TRBD2,TRBV7-6,TRBJ2-1,TGTGCCAGCAGTCATCTGACTAGCGGGAGTTACAATGAGCAGTTCTTC,CASSHLTSGSYNEQFF